What follows describes a single T cell receptor (beta chain). Its cognate antigen has yet to be identified. Base qualities are missing; no much larger clone stands one base away. The germline V gene specifies SGHTA as CDR1 and FQGNSA as CDR2. The CDR3 goes from the cysteine to the phenylalanine over 13 residues. The CDR3 DNA has 39 bases and is translated from base 1. The junction shows trimming of 3 bases on V and 5 bases on J, and the gene matches do not reach 4 bases of it. These data belong to a study of T cell responses to AZD1222 COVID-19 vaccine (dated by TCRdb to about 2021). Study-level background: TCR sequencing covered about 230 trial participants: about 210 given two doses of AZD1222 and 26 given two doses of MenACWY control vaccine. Trial participants were enrolled into age subgroups of 18-55, 56-69 and 70-plus years, which contained approximately 150, 28 and 58 TCR-sequenced participants, respectively.

The time point label, read with the paper, signifies: about 28 days (+/-7) after the second vaccine dose. AZD1222 recipients whose second dose came at about 4 weeks and those whose second dose came at about 12 weeks were combined into one group, since spike-specific TCR depth and breadth did not differ between the two schedules. Samples from vaccinated people were obtained from the UK trials COV001 and COV002, which included a single-blind randomized controlled phase 2/3 trial of AZD1222 (ChAdOx1 nCoV-19) in healthy adults. Trial participant PBMC samples were collected at day 0 and day 28 after the second dose for TCRbeta chain sequencing. What the study reported, not specific to this receptor: Conclusions about previously exposed vaccinees are limited, since just six AZD1222 recipients were seropositive for SARS-CoV-2 at baseline. After two AZD1222 doses, both the breadth and the depth of spike-specific TCRs were significantly higher than at day 0 and than in MenACWY recipients. The 56-69-year group was small, and its depth increase did not reach significance, likely because of low power. Because no samples from the day 14 peak response were available, repertoires could be characterized only after the peak T cell response. Reportedly, close to half of the unique spike-specific TCRs recognized epitopes lying outside the regions that are mutated in the B.1.351 and B.1.1.7 variants. The vaccine-associated CD4 TCRs covered the entire spike protein, and the dominant responses fell in regions 160-218 and 743-854. Participants were mostly white British, with more females than males. The authors suggested clonal diversity may have been underestimated.

The CDR3 regions of human TCRbeta chains were analyzed by immunosequencing. In the original analysis: TCRs in the repertoires were compared against a reference library of SARS-CoV-2-specific TCRs that had been generated with the MIRA antigen-specificity platform. Breadth meant the fraction of unique TCRs that were SARS-CoV-2-associated, whereas depth meant the fraction of total T cells that were SARS-CoV-2-associated. Using the MIRA data, each spike-specific TCR was assigned both to the spike region to which the TCR was reactive and to a CD4 or CD8 class. Log10-transformed breadth and depth values were compared by one-way ANOVA with Sidak's multiple comparisons tests. TCRdb obtained this table from immuneACCESS and retained in-frame rearrangements with V and J assigned. These tables miss some clones; where compared with another copy, unresolved V genes account for less than half of the shortfall, and the remainder is unexplained. V and J calls and clone size follow that table, whereas D and trimming were derived from the DNA. For this sample the table gives roughly 99,000 clones, of which 87% were detected only once. 4.8% of the sample is taken by the ten largest.

The rearrangement joined TRBV7-2 to TRBJ2-7, with TRBD1 identical over 7 junction bases. The origin of this receptor is an adult who received the AZD1222 COVID-19 vaccine. Sequencing used peripheral blood, obtained 28 days after the second AZD1222 dose. The CDR3 region: CASSLGQPHEQYF. The DNA sequence reads TGTGCCAGCAGCTTGGGACAGCCGCACGAGCAGTACTTC.